A single sample gave rise to the 20 T cell receptor beta chains below, sequenced in a study of T cell repertoires in cytomegalovirus infection. TCRdb re-derived calls from the reads in MiXCR, one entry per CDR3 protein. The table includes about 450,000 distinct CDR3 sequences, approximately 31% detected once. Sequencing input: PBMCs. All receptors derive from a human donor in good health (CMV status not recorded). Some clones in this sample may be carry-over from other donors' samples.

The chain recombines TRBV3-1 with TRBJ2-7; 7 positions match TRBD1. Germline V gives CDR1 LGHDT, CDR2 YNNKEL (reference sequence). V lost 1 base, J lost 3 bases, and 6 bases stayed unmatched. The CDR3 length is 15 residues. The CDR3 here is CASSQVLTGYYEQYF. The CDR3, as DNA: TGTGCCAGCAGCCAAGTTCTGACAGGGTACTACGAGCAGTACTTC.

This clonotype has only a few counts. This rearrangement joins TRBV6-1 to TRBJ1-1, with a possible D match to TRBD1 (6 bases). The CDR3 is made up of 16 amino acids. V lost 5 bases, J lost 4 bases, and 20 bases lay in between. Germline CDR1 reads MNHNS; CDR2 reads SASEGT. CDR3 sequence (DNA): TGTGCCAGCAGTCAAGGCATGACAGGTTGGGGCACTGAAGCTTTCTTT. Its translation: CASSQGMTGWGTEAFF.

The genes are TRBV20-1 and TRBJ2-7, with D perhaps assigned TRBD1 or TRBD2 (5 bases each). The CDR3 has 14 amino acids. Germline-derived CDR1 and CDR2 are DFQATT and SNEGSKA (reference sequence). Trimming removed 5 bases from V and 0 bases from J, with 14 bases in between. In DNA form, the CDR3 reads TGCAGTGCTCGGCCGGGGCCGAGCTCCTACGAGCAGTACTTC. Its protein is CSARPGPSSYEQYF.

The CDR3 coding sequence is TGTGCCATCAGTGAGTTTCTTGAGGATGTCATTTCTGGGGCCAACGTCCTGACTTTC. Protein sequence: CAISEFLEDVISGANVLTF. The V and J genes are TRBV10-3 and TRBJ2-6; D is unresolved. Looked up from germline, CDR1 is ENHRY and CDR2 is SYGVKD. This CDR3 contains 19 residues. V was cut by 1 base and J by 1 base, with 17 bases left in between.

The J gene is TRBJ1-6, the V gene TRBV7-8, with D maybe TRBD1 (5 bases). V was trimmed by 2 bases and J by 4 bases, leaving 12 bases between them. The CDR3 is made up of 16 amino acids. CDR1 SGHVS and CDR2 FQNEAQ come from the germline V gene. CDR3 amino acids: CASSLPSGLYNSPLHF. In DNA form, the CDR3 reads TGTGCCAGCAGCTTACCTTCGGGACTTTATAATTCACCCCTCCACTTT.

Notes on this clonotype: This may arise from a read error, as a much more abundant clone is one base away. The chain combines TRBV7-2 with TRBJ1-5, with no clear D. Germline loops: CDR1 SGHTA, CDR2 FQGNSA. CDR3 length: 15 residues. This CDR3 reads CASSLGRSSYQPQHF. The DNA for the CDR3 is TGTGCCAGCAGCTTAGGCAGGTCTAGCTATCAGCCCCAGCATTTT.

The CDR3 reads CASSEGTELTDTQYF. In DNA, the CDR3 is TGTGCCAGCAGTGAAGGGACAGAGCTAACAGATACGCAGTATTTT. The chain uses TRBV6-1 and TRBJ2-3, with a weak D call TRBD1 (6 bases). The germline V and J ends were trimmed by 1 base and 3 bases, with 11 bases remaining between them. This CDR3 is 15 amino acids long. The germline V gene encodes CDR1 MNHNS and CDR2 SASEGT.

The rearrangement links TRBV4-3 to TRBJ2-7; 9 bases fit TRBD2. CDR3 length: 13 residues. In germline, CDR1 is LGHNA, CDR2 YSLEER. After removal of 3 bases from V and 6 bases from J, the junction contained 3 bases not matched to a gene. The CDR3 protein is CASSQRGGGEQYF. The CDR3 DNA reads TGCGCCAGCAGCCAGCGGGGGGGCGGCGAGCAGTACTTC.

The chain links TRBV7-6 to TRBJ2-1, with 8 bases identical to TRBD1. Germline V gene sequence: CDR1 SGHVS, CDR2 FNYEAQ. J gave up 7 bases and V 5 bases, and 10 bases lay outside the gene matches. The CDR3 length is 15 residues. CDR3 in amino acids: CASSLTGTGFNEQFF. DNA of the CDR3: TGTGCCAGCAGCCTTACCGGGACAGGATTTAATGAGCAGTTCTTC. The full variable domain, completed using reference TRBV7-6 and TRBJ2-1, is GAGVSQSPRYKVTKRGQDVALRCDPISGHVSLYWYRQALGQGPEFLTYFNYEAQQDKSGLPNDRFSAERPEGSISTLTIQRTEQRDSAMYRCASSLTGTGFNEQFFGPGTRLTVL.

V usage is TRBV7-9 and J usage is TRBJ2-3, with D perhaps TRBD1 or TRBD2 (5 bases each). Trimming took 4 bases from V and 9 from J, leaving 14 bases between them. The CDR3 has 13 residues. Germline V gene lookup returns CDR1 SEHNR and CDR2 FQNEAQ (reference sequence). The CDR3 loop reads CASSSDGTTTQYF. DNA for the CDR3: TGTGCCAGCAGCTCCGACGGGACGACAACGCAGTATTTT.

The sample holds a few counts of this clonotype. This chain connects TRBV29-1 to TRBJ2-7; 8 bases line up with TRBD1. Germline loops: CDR1 SQVTM, CDR2 ANQGSEA. This CDR3 spans 13 amino acids. The junction had 5 bases not matched to a gene; V was cut back by 5 bases and J by 2 bases. This CDR3 reads CSVTGTGAYEQYF. Here the CDR3 DNA reads TGCAGCGTTACGGGGACAGGAGCCTACGAGCAGTACTTC.

J is TRBJ2-1 and V is TRBV2; D is unclear. The CDR3 spans 13 residues. The V end lost 2 bases, the J end lost 0 bases, and 2 bases lay between the germline ends. Germline CDR1 and CDR2: SNHLY and FYNNEI. The CDR3, as DNA: TGTGCCAGCAGTGAATTCTCCTACAATGAGCAGTTCTTC. Its translation: CASSEFSYNEQFF.

In its sample, this clonotype was seen a few times. The chain links TRBV6-1 to TRBJ2-7; 9 bases line up with TRBD2. CDR3 length equals 16 residues. CDR1 and CDR2 from the germline V gene are MNHNS and SASEGT. V gave up 0 bases and J gave up 2 bases; unmatched junction bases: 5. DNA of the CDR3: TGTGCCAGCAGTGAAGCGCGGTCTAGCGGGGCCTACGAGCAGTACTTC. Translation gives CASSEARSSGAYEQYF.

The chain is built from TRBV18 and TRBJ2-5; 11 bases match TRBD1. Unmatched junction bases numbered 0, after V lost 0 bases and J lost 3 bases. Germline V gene sequence: CDR1 KGHSH, CDR2 LQKENI. The CDR3 is 15 amino acids. The DNA for the CDR3 is TGTGCCAGCTCACCACCGGGACAGGGGGAAGAGACCCAGTACTTC. Encoded protein: CASSPPGQGEETQYF. Complete variable domain (other parts from reference TRBV18 and TRBJ2-5): NAGVMQNPRHLVRRRGQEARLRCSPMKGHSHVYWYRQLPEEGLKFMVYLQKENIIDESGMPKERFSAEFPKEGPSILRIQQVVRGDSAAYFCASSPPGQGEETQYFGPGTRLLVL.

J is TRBJ2-5 and V is TRBV12-3 or TRBV12-4; 7 bases fit TRBD2. V shed 5 bases, J shed 5 bases, and the junction held 11 bases outside the gene matches. The CDR3 extends over 15 amino acids. Written as DNA, the CDR3 is TGTGCCAGCAGTCCGGTGCGGGGGTACAGGGAGACCCAGTACTTC. Amino acid sequence: CASSPVRGYRETQYF.

Concerning this clonotype: Because it lacks the conserved phenylalanine or tryptophan at the end, this CDR3 is likely a read error. It is unclear where the CDR3 begins or ends on the DNA, so no DNA is shown, and the CDR3 is as TCRdb lists it. V gene TRBV7-2 combines with J gene TRBJ2-3; TRBD2 is taken as the D call from the table, unchecked against the DNA. Inclusive of both ends, the CDR3 amounts to 16 amino acids. The germline V gene encodes CDR1 SGHTA and CDR2 FQGNSA. The CDR3 sequence: CASSTSSGGAKDTQCC.

Note on this clonotype: Since a much larger clone is just one base distant, this may be a read error. The conserved phenylalanine or tryptophan normally closing the CDR3 is absent here, so this likely arose from a read error. The rearrangement uses TRBV7-6 and TRBJ2-1, with 7 bases lining up with TRBD2. CDR3 length: 18 amino acids. V shed 4 bases, J shed 0 bases, and the junction held 12 bases outside the gene matches. CDR1 is SGHVS and CDR2 is FNYEAQ in the germline V gene. CDR3 protein: CASSSTGEGRGSYNEQFL. The CDR3 bases are TGTGCCAGCAGCTCCACTGGGGAGGGGCGCGGCTCCTACAATGAGCAGTTCTTA.

This clonotype was observed a few times. The V gene is TRBV20-1, the J gene TRBJ2-7, with D perhaps TRBD1 or TRBD2 (6 bases each). This CDR3 is 16 amino acids long. Trimming cost V 0 bases and J 5 bases, with 20 bases left between them. From germline, CDR1 is DFQATT and CDR2 SNEGSKA (reference sequence). The CDR3 nucleotides are TGCAGTGCTAGAGATCACGGGGGAGTGGGGGCACACGAGCAGTACTTC. It codes for CSARDHGGVGAHEQYF.

J is TRBJ1-4 and V is TRBV6-1, with 10 positions matching TRBD1. In germline, CDR1 is MNHNS, CDR2 SASEGT. The CDR3 is 16 amino acids. The J segment lost 6 bases and the V segment lost 7 bases, leaving 11 bases of the junction unmatched. CDR3: CASIEGKGTGDEKLFF. CDR3 nucleotides: TGTGCCAGCATTGAGGGAAAGGGGACAGGGGATGAAAAACTGTTTTTT.

The CDR3 protein is CASSSPGRGHNSPLHF. The CDR3, as DNA: TGTGCCAGCAGTTCTCCGGGCAGGGGCCATAATTCACCCCTCCACTTT. The chain couples TRBV28 to TRBJ1-6; tentatively, D is TRBD1 (6 bases). Deletions cut 4 bases from V and 5 bases from J, with 15 bases between. Per germline, CDR1 MDHEN and CDR2 SYDVKM. This CDR3 region has 16 residues. Full variable domain (outside the CDR3, taken from reference TRBV28 and TRBJ1-6): DVKVTQSSRYLVKRTGEKVFLECVQDMDHENMFWYRQDPGLGLRLIYFSYDVKMKEKGDIPEGYSVSREKKERFSLILESASTNQTSMYLCASSSPGRGHNSPLHFGNGTRLTVT.